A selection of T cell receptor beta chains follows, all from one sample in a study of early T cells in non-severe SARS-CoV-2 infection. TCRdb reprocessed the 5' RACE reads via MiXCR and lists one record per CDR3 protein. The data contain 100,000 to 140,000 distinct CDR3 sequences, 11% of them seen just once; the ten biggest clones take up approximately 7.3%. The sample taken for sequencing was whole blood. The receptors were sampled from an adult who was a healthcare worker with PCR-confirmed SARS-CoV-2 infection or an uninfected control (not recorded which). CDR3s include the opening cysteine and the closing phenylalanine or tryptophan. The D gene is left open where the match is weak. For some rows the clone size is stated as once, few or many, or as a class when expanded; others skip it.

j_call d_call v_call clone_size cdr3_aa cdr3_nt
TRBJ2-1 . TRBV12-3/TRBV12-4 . CASGIGEATYNEQFF TGTGCCAGCGGGATCGGGGAGGCCACCTACAATGAGCAGTTCTTC
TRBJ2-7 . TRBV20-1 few CSARDQGRAYEQYF TGCAGTGCTAGAGATCAAGGGAGAGCCTACGAGCAGTACTTC
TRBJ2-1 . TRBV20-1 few CSARPTGSSYNEQFF TGCAGTGCTAGGCCGACTGGAAGCTCCTACAATGAGCAGTTCTTC
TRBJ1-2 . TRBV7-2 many CASRNQGLLRDVDNYGYTF TGTGCCAGCAGGAACCAAGGACTTTTGCGGGATGTGGATAACTATGGCTACACCTTC
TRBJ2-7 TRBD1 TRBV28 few CASRLRGGGEQYF TGTGCCAGCAGACTTAGAGGGGGCGGCGAGCAGTACTTC
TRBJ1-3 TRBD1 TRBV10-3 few CAIRDRADTIYF TGTGCCATCAGAGACAGGGCGGACACCATATATTTT
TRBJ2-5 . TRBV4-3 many CASSPQFSGAQYF TGCGCCAGCAGCCCTCAGTTTTCGGGGGCCCAGTACTTC
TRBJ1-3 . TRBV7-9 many CASSLGERTGNTIYF TGTGCCAGCAGCTTAGGGGAACGGACTGGAAACACCATATATTTT
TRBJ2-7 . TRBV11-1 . CASSFTGEQYF TGTGCCAGCAGCTTCACAGGCGAGCAGTACTTC
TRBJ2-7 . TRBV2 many CASSYQGEQYF TGTGCCAGCAGTTATCAGGGCGAGCAGTACTTC
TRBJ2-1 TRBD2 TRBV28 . CASSWGSGNEQFF TGTGCCAGCAGTTGGGGTAGCGGGAATGAGCAGTTCTTC